This record concerns one TCR beta chain sequence. These data belong to a study of blood T cells in healthy people across ages. Germline V gene data show CDR1 as DFQATT and CDR2 as SNEGSKA (reference sequence). The CDR3 consists of 13 residues. V was clipped by 1 base and J by 7 bases, with 11 bases between them. Together with a sample-barcoded 5' primer, a J-beta primer mix was included in a second PCR lasting roughly 6 to 12 cycles. TCRdb ran MiXCR on the 5' RACE reads and lists one entry per CDR3 protein. Of some 1,800,000 distinct CDR3 sequences listed, more than 35% are singletons. This TCR came from a human donor in good health. The rearrangement uses TRBV20-1 and TRBJ2-1; D remains unclear. Sequenced: blood. The CDR3 here is CSARGGLVNEQFF. The CDR3 nucleotides read TGCAGTGCTAGAGGAGGTCTGGTGAATGAGCAGTTCTTC.